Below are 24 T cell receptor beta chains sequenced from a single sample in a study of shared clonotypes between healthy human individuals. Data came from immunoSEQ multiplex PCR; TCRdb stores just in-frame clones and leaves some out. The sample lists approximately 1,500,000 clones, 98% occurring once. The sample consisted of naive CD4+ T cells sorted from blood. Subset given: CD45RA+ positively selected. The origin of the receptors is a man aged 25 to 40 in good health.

The CDR3 sequence: CSARGTSGQYF. DNA for the CDR3: TGCAGTGCTCGAGGGACTAGCGGGCAGTATTTT. The chain has TRBV20-1 and TRBJ2-3; 11 nucleotides line up with TRBD2. The CDR3 length is 11 residues. Germline loops: CDR1 DFQATT, CDR2 SNEGSKA (reference sequence). After removal of 5 bases from V and 11 bases from J, the junction contained 3 bases not matched to a gene.

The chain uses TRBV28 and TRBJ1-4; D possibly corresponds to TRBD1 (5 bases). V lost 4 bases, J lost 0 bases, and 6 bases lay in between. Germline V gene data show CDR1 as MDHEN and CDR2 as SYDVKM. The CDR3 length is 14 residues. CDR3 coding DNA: TGTGCCAGCAGTTGGACACCAACTAATGAAAAACTGTTTTTT. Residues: CASSWTPTNEKLFF.

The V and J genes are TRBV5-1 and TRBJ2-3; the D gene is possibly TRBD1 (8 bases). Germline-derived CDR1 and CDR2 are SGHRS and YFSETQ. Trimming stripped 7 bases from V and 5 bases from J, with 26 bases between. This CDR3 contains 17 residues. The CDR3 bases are TGCGCCAGCTCCCCGGGGGGCAGGGGGCGTTCAGTAGATACGCAGTATTTT. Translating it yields CASSPGGRGRSVDTQYF.

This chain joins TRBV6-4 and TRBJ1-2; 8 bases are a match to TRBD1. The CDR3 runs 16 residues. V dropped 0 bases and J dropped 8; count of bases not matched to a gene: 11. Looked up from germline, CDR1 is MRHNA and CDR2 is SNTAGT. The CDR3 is CASSDSGRTGIQGYTF. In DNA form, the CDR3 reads TGTGCCAGCAGTGACTCGGGCCGGACAGGGATTCAGGGCTACACCTTC.

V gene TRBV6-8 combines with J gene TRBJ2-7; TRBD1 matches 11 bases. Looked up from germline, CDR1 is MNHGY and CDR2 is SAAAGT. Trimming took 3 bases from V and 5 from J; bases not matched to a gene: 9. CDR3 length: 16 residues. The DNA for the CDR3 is TGTGCCAGCAGTTATCCCTCCGGGACAGGGGGGAACGAGCAGTACTTC. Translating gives CASSYPSGTGGNEQYF.

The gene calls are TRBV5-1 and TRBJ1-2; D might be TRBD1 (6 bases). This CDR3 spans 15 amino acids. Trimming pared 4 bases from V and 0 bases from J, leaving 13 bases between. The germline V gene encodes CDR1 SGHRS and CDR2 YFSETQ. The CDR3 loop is CASSTGWTANYGYTF. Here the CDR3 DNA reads TGCGCCAGCAGCACTGGGTGGACAGCTAACTATGGCTACACCTTC.

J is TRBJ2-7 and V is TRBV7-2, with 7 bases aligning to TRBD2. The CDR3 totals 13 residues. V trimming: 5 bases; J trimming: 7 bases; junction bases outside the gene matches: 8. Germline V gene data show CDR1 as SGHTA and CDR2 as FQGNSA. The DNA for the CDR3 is TGTGCCAGCAGCCAACTAGCGCCCTGGGAGCAGTACTTC. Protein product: CASSQLAPWEQYF. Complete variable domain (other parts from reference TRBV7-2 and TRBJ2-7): GAGVSQSPSNKVTEKGKDVELRCDPISGHTALYWYRQSLGQGLEFLIYFQGNSAPDKSGLPSDRFSAERTGGSVSTLTIQRTQQEDSAVYLCASSQLAPWEQYFGPGTRLTVT.

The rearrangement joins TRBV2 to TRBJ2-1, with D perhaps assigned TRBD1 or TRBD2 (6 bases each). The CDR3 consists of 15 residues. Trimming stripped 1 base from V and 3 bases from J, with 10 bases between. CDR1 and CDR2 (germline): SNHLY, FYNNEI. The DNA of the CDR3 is TGTGCCAGCAGTGAAGTACAGGGAGGCTACAATGAGCAGTTCTTC. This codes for CASSEVQGGYNEQFF.

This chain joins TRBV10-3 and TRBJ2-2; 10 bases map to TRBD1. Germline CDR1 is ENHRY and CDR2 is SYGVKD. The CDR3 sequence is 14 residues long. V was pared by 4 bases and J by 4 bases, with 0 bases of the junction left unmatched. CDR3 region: CAISGTGGTGELFF. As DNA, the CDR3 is TGTGCCATCAGTGGGACAGGGGGCACCGGGGAGCTGTTTTTT.

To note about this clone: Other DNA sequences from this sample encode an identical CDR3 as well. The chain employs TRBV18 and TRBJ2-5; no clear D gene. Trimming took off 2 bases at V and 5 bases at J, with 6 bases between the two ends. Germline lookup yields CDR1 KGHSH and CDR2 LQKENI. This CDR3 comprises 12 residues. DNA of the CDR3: TGTGCCAGCTCACCAGGTCGGGAGACCCAGTACTTC. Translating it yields CASSPGRETQYF.

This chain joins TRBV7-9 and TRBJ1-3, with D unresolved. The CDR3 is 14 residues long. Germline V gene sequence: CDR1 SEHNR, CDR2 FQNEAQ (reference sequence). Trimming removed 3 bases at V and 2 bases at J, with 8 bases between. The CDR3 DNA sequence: TGTGCCAGCAGCTTCGTAGGGACTGGAAACACCATATATTTT. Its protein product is CASSFVGTGNTIYF.

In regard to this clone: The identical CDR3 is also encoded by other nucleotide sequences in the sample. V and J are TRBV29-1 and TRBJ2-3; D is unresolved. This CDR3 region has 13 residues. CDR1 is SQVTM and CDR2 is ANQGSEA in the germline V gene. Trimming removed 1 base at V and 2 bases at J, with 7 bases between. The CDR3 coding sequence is TGCAGCGTTGAAGGACAATACACAGATACGCAGTATTTT. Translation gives CSVEGQYTDTQYF.

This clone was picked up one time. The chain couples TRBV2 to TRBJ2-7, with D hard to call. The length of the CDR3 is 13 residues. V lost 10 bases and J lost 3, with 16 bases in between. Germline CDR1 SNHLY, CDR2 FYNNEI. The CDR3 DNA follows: TGTGCCACTAAAAGTCTACAGAACTACGAGCAGTACTTC. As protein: CATKSLQNYEQYF.

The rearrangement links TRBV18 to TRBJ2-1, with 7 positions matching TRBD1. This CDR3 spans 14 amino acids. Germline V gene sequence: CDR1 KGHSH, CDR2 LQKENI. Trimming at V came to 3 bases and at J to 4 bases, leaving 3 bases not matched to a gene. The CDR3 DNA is TGTGCCAGCTCACCGGGGACAGCATACAATGAGCAGTTCTTC. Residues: CASSPGTAYNEQFF.

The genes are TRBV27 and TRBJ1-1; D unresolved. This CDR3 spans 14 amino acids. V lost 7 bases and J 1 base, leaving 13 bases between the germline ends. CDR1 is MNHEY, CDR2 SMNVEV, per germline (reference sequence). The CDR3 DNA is TGTGCCAGCACTTCCGGTCAACCGAACACTGAAGCTTTCTTT. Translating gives CASTSGQPNTEAFF.

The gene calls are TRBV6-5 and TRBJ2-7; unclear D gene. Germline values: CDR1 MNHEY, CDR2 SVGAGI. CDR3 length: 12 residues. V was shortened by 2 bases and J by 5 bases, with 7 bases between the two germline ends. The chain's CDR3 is CASSYAGHEQYF. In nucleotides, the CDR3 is TGTGCCAGCAGTTACGCAGGCCACGAGCAGTACTTC.

In DNA form, the CDR3 reads TGTGCCAGCAGCTTGTCAGGGCGAGCCGCGGGAGGGCTTGAGCAGTACTTC. It encodes CASSLSGRAAGGLEQYF. The chain carries TRBV5-6 and TRBJ2-7, with 9 bases identical to TRBD2. The CDR3 totals 17 residues. V was pared by 1 base and J by 7 bases, with 15 bases of the junction left unmatched. Germline V CDR1 and CDR2: SGHDT, YYEEEE.

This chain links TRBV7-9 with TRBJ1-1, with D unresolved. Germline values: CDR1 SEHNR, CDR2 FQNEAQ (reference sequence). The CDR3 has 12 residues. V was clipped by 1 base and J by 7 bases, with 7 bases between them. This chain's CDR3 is CASSLVVGEAFF. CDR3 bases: TGTGCCAGCAGCTTAGTTGTGGGTGAAGCTTTCTTT.

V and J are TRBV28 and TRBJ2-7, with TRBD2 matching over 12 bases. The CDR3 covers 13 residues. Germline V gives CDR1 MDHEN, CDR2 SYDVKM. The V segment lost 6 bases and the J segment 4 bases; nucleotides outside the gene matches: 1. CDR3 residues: CASSGLAGYEQYF. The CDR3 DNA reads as TGTGCCAGCAGCGGACTAGCGGGATACGAGCAGTACTTC.

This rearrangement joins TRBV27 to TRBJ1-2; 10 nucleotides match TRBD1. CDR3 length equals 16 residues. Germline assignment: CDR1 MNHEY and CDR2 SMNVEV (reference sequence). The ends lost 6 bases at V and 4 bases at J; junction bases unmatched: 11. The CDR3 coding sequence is TGTGCCAGCAGCCATGTGGGGACAGGGGAGGGCTATGGCTACACCTTC. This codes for CASSHVGTGEGYGYTF.

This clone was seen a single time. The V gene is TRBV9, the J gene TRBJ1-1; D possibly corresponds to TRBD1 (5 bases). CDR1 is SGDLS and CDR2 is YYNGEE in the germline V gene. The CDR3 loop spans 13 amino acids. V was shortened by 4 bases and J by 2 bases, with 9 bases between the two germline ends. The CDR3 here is CASSIDRNTEAFF. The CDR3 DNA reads TGTGCCAGCAGCATAGACAGAAACACTGAAGCTTTCTTT.

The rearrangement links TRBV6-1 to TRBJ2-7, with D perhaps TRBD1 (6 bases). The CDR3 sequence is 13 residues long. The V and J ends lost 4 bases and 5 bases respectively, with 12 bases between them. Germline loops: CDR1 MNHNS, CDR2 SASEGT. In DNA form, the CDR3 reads TGTGCCAGCAGTGTGGGCAGGGGCGACGAGCAGTACTTC. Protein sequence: CASSVGRGDEQYF.

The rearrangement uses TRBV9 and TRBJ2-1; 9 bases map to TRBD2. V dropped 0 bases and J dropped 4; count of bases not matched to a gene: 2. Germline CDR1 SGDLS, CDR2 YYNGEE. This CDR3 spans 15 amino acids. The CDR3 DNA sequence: TGTGCCAGCAGCGTAGGCGGGAGGGAATACAATGAGCAGTTCTTC. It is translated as CASSVGGREYNEQFF.

As DNA, the CDR3 is TGTGCCAGCTCACTACCTAGCGGGATTTTCGGTGAGCAGTTCTTC. Translation: CASSLPSGIFGEQFF. This rearrangement joins TRBV18 to TRBJ2-1; 9 nucleotides agree with TRBD2. Trimming at V came to 4 bases and at J to 9 bases, leaving 10 bases not matched to a gene. Germline V gene lookup returns CDR1 KGHSH and CDR2 LQKENI. The CDR3 is 15 residues long.